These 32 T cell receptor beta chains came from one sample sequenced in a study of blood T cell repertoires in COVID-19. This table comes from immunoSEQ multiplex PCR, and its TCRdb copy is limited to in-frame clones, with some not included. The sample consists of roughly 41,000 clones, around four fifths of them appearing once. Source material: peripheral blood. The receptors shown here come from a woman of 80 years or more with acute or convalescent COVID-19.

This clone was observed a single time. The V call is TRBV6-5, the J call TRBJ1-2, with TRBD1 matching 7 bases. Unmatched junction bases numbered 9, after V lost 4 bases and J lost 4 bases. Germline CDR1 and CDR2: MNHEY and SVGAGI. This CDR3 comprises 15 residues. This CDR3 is CASSSDRLTFYGYTF. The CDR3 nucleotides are TGTGCCAGCAGTTCGGACAGGCTTACCTTCTATGGCTACACCTTC.

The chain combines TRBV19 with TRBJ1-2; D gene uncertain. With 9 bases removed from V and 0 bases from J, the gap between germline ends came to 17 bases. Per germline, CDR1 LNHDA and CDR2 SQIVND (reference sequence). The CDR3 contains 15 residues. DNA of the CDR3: TGTGCCAGCCGGACTTTGGAACACTCTAACTATGGCTACACCTTC. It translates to CASRTLEHSNYGYTF.

The DNA of the CDR3 is TGTGCCAGCAGTTACGAGAGCAACTATGGCTACACCTTC. Its protein product is CASSYESNYGYTF. The V call is TRBV6-2 or TRBV6-3, the J call TRBJ1-2; D remains unclear. The ends were cut back, 2 bases at V and 2 bases at J, with 6 bases in the middle. Germline V gives CDR1 MNHEY, CDR2 SVGEGT. The CDR3 is made up of 13 amino acids.

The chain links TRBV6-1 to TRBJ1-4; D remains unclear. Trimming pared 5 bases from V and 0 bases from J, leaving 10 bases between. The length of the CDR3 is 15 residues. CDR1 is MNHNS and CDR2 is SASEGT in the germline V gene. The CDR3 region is CASSPFAATNEKLFF. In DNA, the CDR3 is TGTGCCAGCAGTCCCTTCGCGGCAACTAATGAAAAACTGTTTTTT.

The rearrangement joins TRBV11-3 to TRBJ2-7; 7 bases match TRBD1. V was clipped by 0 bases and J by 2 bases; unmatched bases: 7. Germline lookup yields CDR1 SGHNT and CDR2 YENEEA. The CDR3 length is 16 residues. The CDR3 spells CASSLERGPGPYEQYF. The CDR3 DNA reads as TGTGCCAGCAGCTTAGAAAGGGGGCCAGGTCCCTACGAGCAGTACTTC. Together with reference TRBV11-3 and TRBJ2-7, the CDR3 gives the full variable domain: EAGVVQSPRYKIIEKKQPVAFWCNPISGHNTLYWYLQNLGQGPELLIRYENEEAVDDSQLPKDRFSAERLKGVDSTLKIQPAELGDSAVYLCASSLERGPGPYEQYFGPGTRLTVT.

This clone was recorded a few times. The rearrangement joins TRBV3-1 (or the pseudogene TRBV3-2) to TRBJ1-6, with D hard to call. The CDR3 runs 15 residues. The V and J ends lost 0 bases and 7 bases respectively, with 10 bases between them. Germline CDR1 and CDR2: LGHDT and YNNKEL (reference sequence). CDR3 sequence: CASSQEQARNSPLHF. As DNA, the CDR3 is TGTGCCAGCAGCCAAGAGCAGGCGAGAAATTCACCCCTCCACTTT.

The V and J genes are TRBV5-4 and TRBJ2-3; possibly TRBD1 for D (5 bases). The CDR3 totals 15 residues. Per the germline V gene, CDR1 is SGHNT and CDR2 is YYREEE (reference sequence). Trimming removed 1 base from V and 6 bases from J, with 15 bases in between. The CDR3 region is CASSLQGGRLDTQYF. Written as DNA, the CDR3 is TGTGCCAGCAGCTTGCAGGGTGGTAGATTGGATACGCAGTATTTT.

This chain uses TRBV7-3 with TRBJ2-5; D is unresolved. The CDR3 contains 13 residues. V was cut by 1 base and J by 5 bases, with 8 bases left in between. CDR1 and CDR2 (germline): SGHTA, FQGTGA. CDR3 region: CASSLRVEETQYF. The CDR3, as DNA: TGTGCCAGCAGCTTAAGAGTAGAGGAGACCCAGTACTTC.

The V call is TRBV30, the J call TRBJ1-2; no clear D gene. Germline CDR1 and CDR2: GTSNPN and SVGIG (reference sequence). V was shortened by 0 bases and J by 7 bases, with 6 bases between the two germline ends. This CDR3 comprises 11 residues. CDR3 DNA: TGTGCCTGGAGTGTCGAGGGTGGCTACACCTTC. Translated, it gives CAWSVEGGYTF.

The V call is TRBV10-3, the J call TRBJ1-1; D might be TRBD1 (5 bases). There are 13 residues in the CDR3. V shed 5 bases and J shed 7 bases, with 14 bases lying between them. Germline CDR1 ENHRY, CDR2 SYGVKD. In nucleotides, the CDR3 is TGTGCCATCAGTTTCCGGGACGGGAGTGAAGCTTTCTTT. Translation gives CAISFRDGSEAFF.

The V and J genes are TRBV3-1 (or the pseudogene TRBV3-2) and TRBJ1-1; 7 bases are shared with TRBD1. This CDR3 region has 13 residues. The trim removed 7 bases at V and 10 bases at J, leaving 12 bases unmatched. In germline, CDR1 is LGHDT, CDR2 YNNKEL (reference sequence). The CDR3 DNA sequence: TGTGCCAGCACCCCTGGGGGACAGAACAGAGCTTTCTTT. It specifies CASTPGGQNRAFF.

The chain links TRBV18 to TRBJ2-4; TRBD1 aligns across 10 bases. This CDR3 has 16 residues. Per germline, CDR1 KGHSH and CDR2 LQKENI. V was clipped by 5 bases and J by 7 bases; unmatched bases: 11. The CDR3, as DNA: TGTGCCAGCTCATCAAACCCCTCGGGACAGGGGAACATTCAGTACTTC. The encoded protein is CASSSNPSGQGNIQYF.

The DNA for the CDR3 is TGTGCCAGCAGTGAAACGGTGGAGACCCAGTACTTC. Its translation is CASSETVETQYF. The rearrangement uses TRBV2 and TRBJ2-5; D gene uncertain. Germline V lookup: CDR1 SNHLY, CDR2 FYNNEI. The V end was cut by 2 bases, the J end by 5 bases, with 6 bases between. The CDR3 covers 12 residues.

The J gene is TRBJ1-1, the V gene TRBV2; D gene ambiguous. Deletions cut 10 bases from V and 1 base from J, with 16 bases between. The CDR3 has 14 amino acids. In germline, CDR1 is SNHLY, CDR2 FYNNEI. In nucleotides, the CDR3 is TGTGCCATCCCTCGCGGACGGGAGAACACTGAAGCTTTCTTT. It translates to CAIPRGRENTEAFF.

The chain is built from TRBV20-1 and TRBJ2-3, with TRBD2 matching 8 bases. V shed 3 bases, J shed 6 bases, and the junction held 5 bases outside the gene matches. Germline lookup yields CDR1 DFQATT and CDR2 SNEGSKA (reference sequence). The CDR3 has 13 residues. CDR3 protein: CSASPGGRDTQYF. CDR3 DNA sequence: TGCAGTGCTAGTCCGGGGGGGAGGGATACGCAGTATTTT.

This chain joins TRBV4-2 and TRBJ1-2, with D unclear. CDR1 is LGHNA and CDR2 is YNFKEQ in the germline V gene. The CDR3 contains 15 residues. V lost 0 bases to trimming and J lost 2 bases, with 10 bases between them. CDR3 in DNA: TGTGCCAGCAGCCAAGATCTAAGCGGGAACTATGGCTACACCTTC. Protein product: CASSQDLSGNYGYTF.

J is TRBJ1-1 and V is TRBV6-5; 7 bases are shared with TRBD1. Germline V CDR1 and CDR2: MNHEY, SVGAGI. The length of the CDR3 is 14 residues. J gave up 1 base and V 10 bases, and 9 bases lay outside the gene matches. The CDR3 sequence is CAIHVGGPNTEAFF. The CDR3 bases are TGTGCCATACACGTAGGGGGCCCGAACACTGAAGCTTTCTTT.

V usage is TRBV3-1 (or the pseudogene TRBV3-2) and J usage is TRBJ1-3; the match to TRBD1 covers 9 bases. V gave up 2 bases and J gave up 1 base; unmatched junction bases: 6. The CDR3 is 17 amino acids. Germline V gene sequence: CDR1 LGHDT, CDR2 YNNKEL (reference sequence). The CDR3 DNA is TGTGCCAGCAGCCAAAACAGGGGGCGCCGGTCTGGAAACACCATATATTTT. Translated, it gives CASSQNRGRRSGNTIYF.

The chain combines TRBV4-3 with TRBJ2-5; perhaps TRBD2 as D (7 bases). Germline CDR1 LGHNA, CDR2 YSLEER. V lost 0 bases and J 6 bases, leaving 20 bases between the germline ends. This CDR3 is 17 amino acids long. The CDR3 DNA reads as TGCGCCAGCAGCCAAGATTCGGCGGGGGCCGGAGGAAAGACCCAGTACTTC. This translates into CASSQDSAGAGGKTQYF.

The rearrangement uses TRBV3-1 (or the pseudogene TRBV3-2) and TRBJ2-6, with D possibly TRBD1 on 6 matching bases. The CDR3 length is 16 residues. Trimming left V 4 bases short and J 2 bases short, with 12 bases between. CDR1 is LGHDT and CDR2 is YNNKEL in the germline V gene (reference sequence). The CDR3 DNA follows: TGTGCCAGCAGCCCACTCAGGGGAGCTGGGGCCAACGTCCTGACTTTC. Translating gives CASSPLRGAGANVLTF.

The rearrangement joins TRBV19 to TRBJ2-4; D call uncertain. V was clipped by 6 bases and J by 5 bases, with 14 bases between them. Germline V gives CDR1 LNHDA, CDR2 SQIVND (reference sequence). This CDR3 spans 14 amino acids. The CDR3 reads CASSSGPIQNIQYF. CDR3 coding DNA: TGTGCCAGTAGCTCAGGCCCTATTCAAAACATTCAGTACTTC.

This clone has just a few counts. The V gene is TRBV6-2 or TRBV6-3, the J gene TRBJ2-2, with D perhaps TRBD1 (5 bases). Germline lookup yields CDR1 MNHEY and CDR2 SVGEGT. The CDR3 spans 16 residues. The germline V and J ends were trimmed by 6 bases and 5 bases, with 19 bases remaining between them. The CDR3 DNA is TGTGCCAGCAGCCCGAGTCCAGGGTTGGTAACCGGGGAGCTGTTTTTT. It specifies CASSPSPGLVTGELFF.

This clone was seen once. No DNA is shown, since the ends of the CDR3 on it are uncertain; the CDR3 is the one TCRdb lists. The CDR3 region is CASFLAVNTEAFF. The V call is TRBV28, the J call TRBJ1-1; the table names TRBD1, a call not compared with the DNA. Germline CDR1 and CDR2: MDHEN and SYDVKM. The CDR3 numbers 13 amino acids, ends counted.

For the CDR3, the DNA is TGCAGTGCTAGTGGACAGGGGCCCTACGAGCAGTACTTC. Protein product: CSASGQGPYEQYF. The V and J genes are TRBV20-1 and TRBJ2-7; TRBD1 aligns across 9 bases. Unmatched junction bases numbered 2, after V lost 3 bases and J lost 2 bases. Per the germline V gene, CDR1 is DFQATT and CDR2 is SNEGSKA (reference sequence). The CDR3 is 13 amino acids.

CDR3 nucleotide sequence: TGCGCCAGCAGCTTGTTAGGGAGTTCTGGAAACACCATATATTTT. Translation: CASSLLGSSGNTIYF. The chain carries TRBV5-1 and TRBJ1-3; D is unresolved. Trimming pared 1 base from V and 1 base from J, leaving 9 bases between. Germline loops: CDR1 SGHRS, CDR2 YFSETQ. The CDR3 sequence is 15 residues long.

DNA of the CDR3: TGTGCCAGCGGGCCGGGACAGATTCCTTCACCCCTCCACTTT. This encodes CASGPGQIPSPLHF. The V call is TRBV3-1 (or the pseudogene TRBV3-2), the J call TRBJ1-6, with 7 bases identical to TRBD1. There are 14 residues in the CDR3. Germline CDR1 is LGHDT and CDR2 is YNNKEL (reference sequence). Trimming removed 8 bases from V and 9 bases from J; junction bases left unmatched: 10.

CDR3 amino acids: CASRPAGINQPQHF. The CDR3 DNA reads as TGTGCCAGCAGGCCGGCGGGCATTAATCAGCCCCAGCATTTT. The chain couples TRBV27 to TRBJ1-5; no clear D gene. The V gene's germline CDR1 is MNHEY and CDR2 SMNVEV (reference sequence). This CDR3 contains 14 residues. Deletions cut 6 bases from V and 4 bases from J, with 13 bases between.

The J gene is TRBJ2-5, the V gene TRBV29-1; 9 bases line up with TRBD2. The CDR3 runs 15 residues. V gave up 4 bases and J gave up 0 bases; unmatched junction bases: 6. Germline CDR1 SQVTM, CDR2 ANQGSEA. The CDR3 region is CSVGSSGGYQETQYF. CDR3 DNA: TGCAGCGTTGGGAGTAGCGGGGGATACCAAGAGACCCAGTACTTC.

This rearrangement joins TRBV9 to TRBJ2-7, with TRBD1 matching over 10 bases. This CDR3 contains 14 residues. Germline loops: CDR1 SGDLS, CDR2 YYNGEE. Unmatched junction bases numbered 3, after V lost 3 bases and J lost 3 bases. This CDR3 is CASSAGQGNYEQYF. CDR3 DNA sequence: TGTGCCAGCAGCGCGGGACAGGGGAACTACGAGCAGTACTTC.

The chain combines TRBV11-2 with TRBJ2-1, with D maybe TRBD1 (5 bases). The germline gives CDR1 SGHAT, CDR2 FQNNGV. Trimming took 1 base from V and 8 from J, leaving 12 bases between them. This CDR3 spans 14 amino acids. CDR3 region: CASSLGRQGDEQFF. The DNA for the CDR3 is TGTGCCAGCAGCTTAGGTCGGCAAGGGGATGAGCAGTTCTTC. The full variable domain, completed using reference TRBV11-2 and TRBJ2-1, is EAGVAQSPRYKIIEKRQSVAFWCNPISGHATLYWYQQILGQGPKLLIQFQNNGVVDDSQLPKDRFSAERLKGVDSTLKIQPAKLEDSAVYLCASSLGRQGDEQFFGPGTRLTVL.

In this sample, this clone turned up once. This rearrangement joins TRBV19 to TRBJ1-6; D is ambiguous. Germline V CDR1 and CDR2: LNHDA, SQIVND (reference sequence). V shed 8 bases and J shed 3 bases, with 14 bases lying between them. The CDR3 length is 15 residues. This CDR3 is CASAPELSYNSPLHF. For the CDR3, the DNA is TGTGCCAGTGCCCCGGAGCTAAGCTATAATTCACCCCTCCACTTT.

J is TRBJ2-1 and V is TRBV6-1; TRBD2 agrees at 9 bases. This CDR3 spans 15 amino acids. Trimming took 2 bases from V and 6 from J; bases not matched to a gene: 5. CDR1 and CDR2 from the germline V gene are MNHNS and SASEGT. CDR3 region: CASSERGLAGNEQFF. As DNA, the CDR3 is TGTGCCAGCAGTGAAAGGGGACTAGCTGGCAATGAGCAGTTCTTC.